The 14 T cell receptor beta chains in this list originate from one sample, sequenced in a study of Ad26.COV2.S vaccination and SARS-CoV-2 variants. Treatment meaning: 19 received Ad26.COV2.S at low or high dose, single or two shots; about 5 received placebo; per-sample allocation not given. At day 63 after the first vaccine or placebo injection, samples were drawn. The method was immunoSEQ multiplex PCR; TCRdb's version includes in-frame clones alone and lacks a portion of them. Of around 300,000 clones in the sample, about 88% are singletons; the top ten hold around 6.6%. Here the sequenced sample was peripheral blood, taken in a trial of Ad26.COV2.S vaccine versus placebo. The receptors were gathered from a person aged 18 to 59 who received the Ad26.COV2.S COVID-19 vaccine or a placebo.

J is TRBJ2-2 and V is TRBV12-5, with D perhaps matching TRBD2 (6 bases). Per germline, CDR1 LGHNT and CDR2 FRNRAP. The CDR3 has 17 residues. V was cut by 7 bases and J by 4 bases, with 22 bases left in between. In DNA, the CDR3 is TGTGCTAGTGCCTTGGTACGTAGCGGAGTGGGCACCGGGGAGCTGTTTTTT. Its translation is CASALVRSGVGTGELFF.

V is TRBV5-6 and J is TRBJ1-5, with 7 positions matching TRBD1. The J segment lost 3 bases and the V segment lost 3 bases, leaving 6 bases of the junction unmatched. Germline values: CDR1 SGHDT, CDR2 YYEEEE. This CDR3 has 15 residues. CDR3 DNA sequence: TGTGCCAGCAGCTCATACAGGGGCAACAATCAGCCCCAGCATTTT. Translated: CASSSYRGNNQPQHF.

V is TRBV6-5 and J is TRBJ2-2; D may correspond to TRBD1 or TRBD2 (5 bases each). Germline V gene sequence: CDR1 MNHEY, CDR2 SVGAGI. The germline V and J ends were trimmed by 6 bases and 4 bases, with 15 bases remaining between them. This CDR3 spans 15 amino acids. The chain's CDR3 is CASRPLGESTGELFF. The CDR3 region has the DNA TGTGCCAGCAGGCCACTGGGGGAAAGCACCGGGGAGCTGTTTTTT.

The chain joins TRBV6-2 or TRBV6-3 to TRBJ2-1; D not resolved. The CDR3 covers 13 residues. Trimming took 4 bases from V and 5 from J, leaving 9 bases between them. In germline, CDR1 is MNHEY, CDR2 SVGEGT. DNA of the CDR3: TGTGCCAGCAGTTCCTACACAAACAATGAGCAGTTCTTC. It encodes CASSSYTNNEQFF.

This clone was seen just once. The V gene is TRBV6-4, the J gene TRBJ2-2, with D perhaps matching TRBD2 (5 bases). V was clipped by 8 bases and J by 7 bases, with 14 bases between them. The CDR3 contains 13 residues. CDR1 and CDR2 from the germline V gene are MRHNA and SNTAGT. CDR3 in amino acids: CASDDKGSGELFF. The CDR3 DNA sequence: TGTGCCAGCGATGATAAAGGGAGCGGGGAGCTGTTTTTT.

V usage is TRBV7-9 and J usage is TRBJ2-5, with D maybe TRBD1 (6 bases). Germline values: CDR1 SEHNR, CDR2 FQNEAQ (reference sequence). This CDR3 region has 14 residues. The ends were cut back, 1 base at V and 1 base at J, with 7 bases in the middle. As DNA, the CDR3 is TGTGCCAGCAGCTTAGGGGGGCCCCAAGAGACCCAGTACTTC. Translating gives CASSLGGPQETQYF.

This clone showed up just a few times. The chain is built from TRBV5-1 and TRBJ2-7; 8 positions match TRBD2. CDR1 is SGHRS and CDR2 is YFSETQ in the germline V gene. This CDR3 region has 15 residues. V was clipped by 5 bases and J by 3 bases; unmatched bases: 10. Here the CDR3 DNA reads TGCGCCAGCAGTCGCGGCACCGGGACTAGCTACGAGCAGTACTTC. Its translation: CASSRGTGTSYEQYF.

The chain has TRBV30 and TRBJ1-6; D may be TRBD1 (5 bases). The germline CDR1 and CDR2 sequences are GTSNPN and SVGIG (reference sequence). The CDR3 has 15 amino acids. With 3 bases removed from V and 10 bases from J, the gap between germline ends came to 19 bases. CDR3 nucleotides: TGTGCCTGGAGGGCCGACAGAATGAAAAAGTCACCCCTCCACTTT. The encoded protein is CAWRADRMKKSPLHF. The complete variable domain, with remaining parts taken from reference TRBV30 and TRBJ1-6, reads SQTIHQWPATLVQPVGSPLSLECTVEGTSNPNLYWYRQAAGRGLQLLFYSVGIGQISSEVPQNLSASRPQDRQFILSSKKLLLSDSGFYLCAWRADRMKKSPLHFGNGTRLTVT.

With regard to this clone: The germline gene is not matched at one end of the junction; a read error may be the cause. V and J are TRBV7-9 and TRBJ2-5; D ambiguous. Germline CDR1 is SEHNR and CDR2 is FQNEAQ (reference sequence). This CDR3 contains 16 residues. As DNA, the CDR3 is TGTGCCAGCAGCTTAGCAGGGCCGCTGTACCAAGAGGCCCAGTACTTC. Translating gives CASSLAGPLYQEAQYF.

The rearrangement joins TRBV5-5 to TRBJ1-3; TRBD1 is a possible D gene (5 bases). The germline V gene has CDR1 SGHKS and CDR2 YYEKEE (reference sequence). The CDR3 sequence is 16 residues long. Trimming removed 0 bases at V and 0 bases at J, with 10 bases between. Here the CDR3 reads CASSLEAGHSGNTIYF. The DNA for the CDR3 is TGTGCCAGCAGCTTGGAGGCGGGGCACTCTGGAAACACCATATATTTT.

The rearrangement links TRBV30 to TRBJ2-7, with D unresolved. The CDR3 loop spans 13 amino acids. Trimming removed 4 bases from V and 3 bases from J, with 13 bases in between. Germline V CDR1 and CDR2: GTSNPN, SVGIG (reference sequence). This chain's CDR3 is CAWTDNPLYEQYF. CDR3 DNA: TGTGCCTGGACTGACAATCCCCTCTACGAGCAGTACTTC.

This chain links TRBV14 with TRBJ2-1, with D possibly called TRBD1 or TRBD2 (5 bases each). CDR1 is SGHDN and CDR2 is FVKESK in the germline V gene. Between the trimmed V and J ends, which lost 0 bases and 7 bases, there was a span of 10 bases. This CDR3 is built from 14 residues. CDR3 sequence: CASSQDERGNEQFF. For the CDR3, the DNA is TGTGCCAGCAGCCAAGATGAGAGGGGAAATGAGCAGTTCTTC.

This chain joins TRBV6-2 or TRBV6-3 and TRBJ2-1; TRBD2 aligns across 13 bases. Germline lookup yields CDR1 MNHEY and CDR2 SVGEGT. With V trimmed by 6 bases and J by 6 bases, 5 bases remained unmatched. This CDR3 comprises 15 residues. CDR3 nucleotide sequence: TGTGCCAGCAGCACTAGCGGGGGGGCTCTCAATGAGCAGTTCTTC. This translates into CASSTSGGALNEQFF.

This rearrangement joins TRBV28 to TRBJ2-1; 11 positions match TRBD2. The CDR3 has 17 residues. V was clipped by 5 bases and J by 4 bases; unmatched bases: 10. The germline gives CDR1 MDHEN, CDR2 SYDVKM. CDR3: CASSILLAGGKYNEQFF. In DNA form, the CDR3 reads TGTGCCAGCAGTATTCTTTTAGCGGGAGGGAAATACAATGAGCAGTTCTTC.